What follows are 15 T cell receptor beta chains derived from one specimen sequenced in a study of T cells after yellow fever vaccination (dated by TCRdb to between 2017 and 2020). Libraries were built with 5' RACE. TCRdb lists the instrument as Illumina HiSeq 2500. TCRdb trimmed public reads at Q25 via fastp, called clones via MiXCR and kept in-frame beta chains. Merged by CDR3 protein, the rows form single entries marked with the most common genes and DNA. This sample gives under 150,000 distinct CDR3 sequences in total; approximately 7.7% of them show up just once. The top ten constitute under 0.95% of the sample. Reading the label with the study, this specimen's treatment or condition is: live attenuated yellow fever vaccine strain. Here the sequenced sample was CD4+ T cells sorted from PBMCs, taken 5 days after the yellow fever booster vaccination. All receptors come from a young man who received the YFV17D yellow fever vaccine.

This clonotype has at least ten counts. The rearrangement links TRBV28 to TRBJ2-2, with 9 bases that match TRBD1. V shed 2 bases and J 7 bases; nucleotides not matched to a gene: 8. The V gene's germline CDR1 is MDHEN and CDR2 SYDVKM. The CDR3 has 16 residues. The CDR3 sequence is CASSLGGTGNGGELFF. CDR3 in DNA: TGTGCCAGCAGTTTAGGAGGGACAGGGAACGGCGGGGAGCTGTTTTTT.

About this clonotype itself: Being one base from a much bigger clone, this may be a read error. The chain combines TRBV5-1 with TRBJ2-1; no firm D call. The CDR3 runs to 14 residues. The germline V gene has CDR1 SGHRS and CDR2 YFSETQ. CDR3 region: CASSLDQAYNELFF. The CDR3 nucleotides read TGCGCCAGCAGCTTGGATCAGGCCTACAATGAGCTGTTCTTC.

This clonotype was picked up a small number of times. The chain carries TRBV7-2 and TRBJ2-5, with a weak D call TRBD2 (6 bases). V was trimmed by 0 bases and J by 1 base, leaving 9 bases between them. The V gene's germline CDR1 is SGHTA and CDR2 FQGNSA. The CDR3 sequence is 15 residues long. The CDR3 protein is CASSLARRGQETQYF. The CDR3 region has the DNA TGTGCCAGCAGCTTAGCTAGGCGGGGCCAAGAGACCCAGTACTTC.

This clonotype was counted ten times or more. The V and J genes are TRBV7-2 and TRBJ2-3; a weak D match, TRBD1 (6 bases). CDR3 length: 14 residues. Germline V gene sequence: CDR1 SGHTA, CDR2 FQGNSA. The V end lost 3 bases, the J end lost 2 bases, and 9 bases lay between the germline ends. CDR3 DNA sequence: TGTGCCAGCAGCTTCGACAGGTTCACAGATACGCAGTATTTT. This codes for CASSFDRFTDTQYF. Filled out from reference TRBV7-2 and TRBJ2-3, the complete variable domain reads GAGVSQSPSNKVTEKGKDVELRCDPISGHTALYWYRQSLGQGLEFLIYFQGNSAPDKSGLPSDRFSAERTGGSVSTLTIQRTQQEDSAVYLCASSFDRFTDTQYFGPGTRLTVL.

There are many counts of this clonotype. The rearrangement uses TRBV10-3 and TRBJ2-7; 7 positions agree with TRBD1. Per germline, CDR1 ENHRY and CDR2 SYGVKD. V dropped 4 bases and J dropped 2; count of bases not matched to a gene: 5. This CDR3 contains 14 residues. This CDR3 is CAISVLQGAYEQYF. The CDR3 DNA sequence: TGTGCCATCAGTGTGTTGCAGGGGGCCTACGAGCAGTACTTC.

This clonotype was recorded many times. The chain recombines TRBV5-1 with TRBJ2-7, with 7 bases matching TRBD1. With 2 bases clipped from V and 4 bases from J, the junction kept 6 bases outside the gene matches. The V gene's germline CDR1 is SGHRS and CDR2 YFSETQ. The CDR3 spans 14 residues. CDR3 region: CASSFRDRPYEQYF. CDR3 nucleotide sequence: TGCGCCAGCAGCTTCAGGGACAGACCGTACGAGCAGTACTTC.

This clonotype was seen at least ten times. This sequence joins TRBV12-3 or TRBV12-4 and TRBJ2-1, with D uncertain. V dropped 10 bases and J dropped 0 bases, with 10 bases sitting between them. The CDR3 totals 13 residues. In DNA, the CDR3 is TGTGCCATTTCGGGTAGCTCCTACAATGAGCAGTTCTTC. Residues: CAISGSSYNEQFF.

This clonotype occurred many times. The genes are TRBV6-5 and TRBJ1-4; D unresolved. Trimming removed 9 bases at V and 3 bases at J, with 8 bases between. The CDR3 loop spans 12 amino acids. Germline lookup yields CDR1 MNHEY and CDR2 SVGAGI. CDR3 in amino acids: CASRGPNEKLFF. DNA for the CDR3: TGTGCCAGTAGAGGTCCTAATGAAAAACTGTTTTTT.

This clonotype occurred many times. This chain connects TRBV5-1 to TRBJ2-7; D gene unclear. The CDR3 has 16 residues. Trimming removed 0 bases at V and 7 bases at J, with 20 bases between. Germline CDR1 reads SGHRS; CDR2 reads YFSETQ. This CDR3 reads CASSLAKASQKMEQYF. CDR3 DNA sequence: TGCGCCAGCAGCTTGGCCAAGGCCTCTCAGAAAATGGAGCAGTACTTC.

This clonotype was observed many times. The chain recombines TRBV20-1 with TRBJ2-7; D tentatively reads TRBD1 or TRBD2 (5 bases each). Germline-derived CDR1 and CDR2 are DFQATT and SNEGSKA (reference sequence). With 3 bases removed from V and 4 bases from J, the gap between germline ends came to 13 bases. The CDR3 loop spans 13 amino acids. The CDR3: CSASRQGEYEQYF. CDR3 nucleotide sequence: TGCAGTGCTAGTCGGCAGGGAGAATACGAGCAGTACTTC.

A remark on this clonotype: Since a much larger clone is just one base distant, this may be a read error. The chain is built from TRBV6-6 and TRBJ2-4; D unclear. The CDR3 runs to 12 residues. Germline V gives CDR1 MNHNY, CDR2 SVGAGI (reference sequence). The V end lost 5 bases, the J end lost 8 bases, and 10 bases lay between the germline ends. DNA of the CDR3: TGTGCCAGCAGTCAGTCATGTGACATTCAGTACTTC. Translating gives CASSQSCDIQYF.

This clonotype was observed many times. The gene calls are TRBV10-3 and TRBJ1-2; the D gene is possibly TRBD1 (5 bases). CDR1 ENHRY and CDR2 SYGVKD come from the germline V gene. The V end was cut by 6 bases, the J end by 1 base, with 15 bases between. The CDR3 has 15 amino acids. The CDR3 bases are TGTGCCATCAGCGAGAGCCAGGGTTATAACTATGGCTACACCTTC. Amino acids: CAISESQGYNYGYTF.

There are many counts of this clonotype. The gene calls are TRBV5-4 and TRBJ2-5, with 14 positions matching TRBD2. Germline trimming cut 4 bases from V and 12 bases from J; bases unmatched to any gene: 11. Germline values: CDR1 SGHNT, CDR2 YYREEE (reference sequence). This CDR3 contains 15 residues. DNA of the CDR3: TGTGCCAGCAGCCCAAGACTAGCGGGAGGGCCTCCTGAGTACTTC. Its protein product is CASSPRLAGGPPEYF.

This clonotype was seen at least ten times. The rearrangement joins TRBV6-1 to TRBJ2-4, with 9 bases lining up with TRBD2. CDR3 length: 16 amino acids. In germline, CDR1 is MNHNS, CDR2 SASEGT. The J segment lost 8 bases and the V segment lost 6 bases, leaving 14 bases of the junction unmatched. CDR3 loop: CASRPRPGLAGDIQYF. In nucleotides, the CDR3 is TGTGCCAGCAGACCCCGTCCGGGACTAGCCGGTGACATTCAGTACTTC.

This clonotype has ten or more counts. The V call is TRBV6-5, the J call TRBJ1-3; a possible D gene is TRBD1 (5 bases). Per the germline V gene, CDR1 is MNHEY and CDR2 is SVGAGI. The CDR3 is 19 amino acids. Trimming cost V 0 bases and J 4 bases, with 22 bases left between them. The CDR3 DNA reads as TGTGCCAGCAGTTACTCGAGTAACCAGGGAGGGTTTAAGGGAAACACCATATATTTT. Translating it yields CASSYSSNQGGFKGNTIYF.